The entry that follows covers one TCR beta chain sequence. CDR1 is SGHRS and CDR2 is YFSETQ in the germline V gene. CDR3 size: 14 residues. V was trimmed by 3 bases and J by 7 bases, leaving 11 bases between them. This entry belongs to a study of blood T cell repertoires in COVID-19. Study context: Samples of COVID-19 (acute and convalescent) were obtained from the United States, Italy and Spain. Nucleic acid was either cDNA or gDNA, and it came from T cells, B-cell-depleted T cells, or PBMCs.

Sequenced by immunoSEQ multiplex PCR; TCRdb stores in-frame clones only, minus some. Here the sample spans tens of thousands of clones, about nine tenths being singletons. The sequencing sample was made of peripheral blood. The gene calls are TRBV5-1 and TRBJ1-6, with D maybe TRBD1 (6 bases). The sequence came from a woman younger than 45 in a cohort sampled during active COVID-19. DNA for the CDR3: TGCGCCAGCAGCTGGGACACGCCGAATTCACCCCTCCACTTT. Encoded protein: CASSWDTPNSPLHF.